What follows are 26 T cell receptor beta chains derived from one specimen sequenced in a study of CXCR3-negative and CXCR3-positive naive CD8 T cells (dated by TCRdb to about 2019). Antigen specificity for these receptors is unknown. The sequencer listed for this sample is NextSeq 550. The Human TCR Profiling Kit (MiLaboratory) was used to make UMI-labeled 5' RACE TRB cDNA libraries. Each CDR3 protein sequence appears as one entry after TCRdb reprocessed the reads, and no DNA is included. The sample's clone listing holds about 120,000 distinct CDR3 sequences. The biggest ten clones account for approximately 0.4% of the sample. The study at large found these results: TRB CDR3s from CXCR3-positive naive cells showed higher hydrophobicity (lower Kidera factor 4), lower energy, and higher strength and volume indices than CXCR3-negative naive cells.

Sample: naive CXCR3+ CD8+ T cells from blood. In light of the paper, this sample's cell subset or site label describes: CD45RO-CCR7+CD27+CD95- naive CD8+ T cells expressing CXCR3 (TNR3+). These receptor sequences come from a human donor in good health. Some clones in this sample may be carry-over from other donors' samples.

The rearrangement links TRBV7-2 to TRBJ2-7; with no DNA, the TCRdb D assignment of TRBD1 cannot be verified. In germline, CDR1 is SGHTA, CDR2 FQGNSA. This CDR3 is built from 14 residues. The CDR3 protein is CASSFLTGPYEQYF.

V is TRBV9 and J is TRBJ1-6. The CDR3 is 14 amino acids. Germline CDR1 SGDLS, CDR2 YYNGEE. CDR3 loop: CASSVVGGDSPLHF.

V and J are TRBV18 and TRBJ2-5; the TCRdb call, TRBD1, lacks DNA for checking. This CDR3 region has 14 residues. The germline CDR1 and CDR2 sequences are KGHSH and LQKENI. The CDR3 reads CASSPDRGRETQYF.

This chain connects TRBV4-1 to TRBJ2-7; TCRdb gives TRBD1 as the D gene, but with no DNA this cannot be confirmed. The V gene's germline CDR1 is MGHRA and CDR2 YSYEKL. The CDR3 has 14 amino acids. CDR3 amino acids: CASSHEGGVDEQYF.

The rearrangement links TRBV7-2 to TRBJ2-7; TCRdb outputs TRBD1, but without DNA this stays unchecked. This CDR3 has 14 amino acids. Germline CDR1 reads SGHTA; CDR2 reads FQGNSA. The CDR3 sequence is CASSPFPGGYEQYF.

This rearrangement joins TRBV12-3 or TRBV12-4 to TRBJ2-7; TCRdb picks TRBD2, but there is no DNA to check that call. The CDR3 runs to 16 residues. The CDR3 is CASSPRSSGGAYERYF.

The chain joins TRBV20-1 to TRBJ2-5; the D call of TRBD2 rests on TCRdb alone, since no DNA is present to check it. CDR1 is DFQATT and CDR2 is SNEGSKA in the germline V gene (reference sequence). CDR3 size: 14 residues. CDR3 in amino acids: CSATTGTSGLNANF.

The chain recombines TRBV4-2 with TRBJ2-7; absent DNA, TCRdb's TRBD1 call cannot be checked. The germline CDR1 and CDR2 sequences are LGHNA and YNFKEQ. The CDR3 totals 16 residues. The CDR3 loop reads CASSQVTGQISYEQYF.

The chain couples TRBV12-3 or TRBV12-4 to TRBJ2-7; the TCRdb D gene call, TRBD1, has no DNA to confirm it. The CDR3 runs to 15 residues. The CDR3 protein is CASSRPGTALYEQYF.

V gene TRBV7-9 combines with J gene TRBJ2-7; as DNA is missing, the TRBD2 call by TCRdb cannot be tested. The germline gives CDR1 SEHNR, CDR2 FQNEAQ (reference sequence). The CDR3 length is 14 residues. This CDR3 reads CASSDGPGSGEQYF. The full variable domain, its missing parts supplied by reference TRBV7-9 and TRBJ2-7, is DTGVSQNPRHKITKRGQNVTFRCDPISEHNRLYWYRQTLGQGPEFLTYFQNEAQLEKSRLLSDRFSAERPKGSFSTLEIQRTEQGDSAMYLCASSDGPGSGEQYFGPGTRLTVT.

V gene TRBV6-2 or TRBV6-3 combines with J gene TRBJ2-4. The CDR3 runs to 15 residues. Germline lookup yields CDR1 MNHEY and CDR2 SVGEGT. The CDR3 loop reads CASSYFGLAKNIQYF.

V is TRBV15 and J is TRBJ2-7; as DNA is missing, the TRBD1 call by TCRdb cannot be tested. CDR1 is LNHNV and CDR2 is YYDKDF in the germline V gene (reference sequence). CDR3 length: 16 residues. The CDR3 sequence: CATSRRGTGGSYEQYF.

This chain connects TRBV29-1 to TRBJ1-5; TCRdb's D call of TRBD1 is untestable without DNA. This CDR3 is 14 amino acids long. Germline lookup yields CDR1 SQVTM and CDR2 ANQGSEA. Here the CDR3 reads CSVGGQGGNQPQHF. The variable domain in full, completed from reference TRBV29-1 and TRBJ1-5, reads SAVISQKPSRDICQRGTSLTIQCQVDSQVTMMFWYRQQPGQSLTLIATANQGSEATYESGFVIDKFPISRPNLTFSTLTVSNMSPEDSSIYLCSVGGQGGNQPQHFGDGTRLSIL.

This chain connects TRBV20-1 to TRBJ2-7. Germline V gene data show CDR1 as DFQATT and CDR2 as SNEGSKA (reference sequence). The length of the CDR3 is 12 residues. The chain's CDR3 is CSAGDGAYEQYF.

The chain is built from TRBV9 and TRBJ2-7; without DNA, the TCRdb call of TRBD1 cannot be checked. CDR1 is SGDLS, CDR2 YYNGEE, per germline. The CDR3 sequence is 15 residues long. CDR3 protein: CASSVAQAPHHEQYF.

The rearrangement joins TRBV28 to TRBJ1-4; TCRdb's assignment of TRBD1 cannot be checked, as there is no DNA. Per the germline V gene, CDR1 is MDHEN and CDR2 is SYDVKM. CDR3 length: 15 amino acids. CDR3 sequence reads: CASSPVRETNEKLFF.

The gene calls are TRBV14 and TRBJ2-7. The CDR3 has 15 residues. CDR1 and CDR2 (germline): SGHDN, FVKESK. The CDR3 reads CASSQDWNEAYEQYF.

The J gene is TRBJ2-7, the V gene TRBV3-1. CDR3 length equals 12 residues. Per germline, CDR1 LGHDT and CDR2 YNNKEL (reference sequence). CDR3 sequence: CASSLVTYEQYF.

V and J are TRBV5-1 and TRBJ1-1. This CDR3 comprises 15 residues. CDR1 is SGHRS and CDR2 is YFSETQ in the germline V gene. The CDR3 protein is CASSWTRGMNTEAFF.

V usage is TRBV12-3 or TRBV12-4 and J usage is TRBJ2-2. The CDR3 sequence is 14 residues long. CDR3 in amino acids: CASRGSSGTGELFF.

The V call is TRBV18, the J call TRBJ2-4; TCRdb returns TRBD2, unconfirmable since there is no DNA. The germline gives CDR1 KGHSH, CDR2 LQKENI. The CDR3 extends over 21 amino acids. The CDR3 is CASSPGLALTRGGLAKNIQYF.

This rearrangement joins TRBV4-3 to TRBJ2-7. Germline V gene data show CDR1 as LGHNA and CDR2 as YSLEER. This CDR3 is built from 15 residues. This chain's CDR3 is CASSQAPGTSYEQYF.

The gene calls are TRBV10-3 and TRBJ2-7; TCRdb names TRBD2, which stays unverified in the absence of DNA. This CDR3 contains 13 residues. In germline, CDR1 is ENHRY, CDR2 SYGVKD. The CDR3 loop reads CATATSGSYEQYF.

The chain has TRBV7-9 and TRBJ2-7; TCRdb's D call, TRBD1, is unchecked because there is no DNA. In germline, CDR1 is SEHNR, CDR2 FQNEAQ (reference sequence). CDR3 length equals 15 residues. CDR3 loop: CASSLAGGGAYEQYF.

The CDR3 loop is CASSSLEGQYF. This chain connects TRBV13 to TRBJ2-7; TCRdb picks TRBD2, but there is no DNA to check that call. The CDR3 covers 11 residues. Germline CDR1 reads PRHDT; CDR2 reads FYEKMQ (reference sequence).

The chain joins TRBV7-9 to TRBJ1-4; the D gene TCRdb calls, TRBD1, cannot be checked with no DNA. CDR1 SEHNR and CDR2 FQNEAQ come from the germline V gene (reference sequence). The CDR3 sequence is 15 residues long. CDR3 sequence reads: CASSPDRADREKLFF.